The rows below give T cell receptor beta chains drawn from one sample of a study of shared clonotypes between healthy human individuals. The protocol was immunoSEQ multiplex PCR, while the TCRdb copy is restricted to in-frame clones and leaves out a portion. In the table there are roughly 220,000 clones, approximately 65% of which are singletons. The sequencing input was memory CD4+ T cells sorted from blood. Every receptor here comes from a man under 40 in good health. Both conserved end residues are part of each CDR3.

V gene: TRBV10-3; J gene: TRBJ2-5; CDR3 protein: CAISDTSGGQETQYF
V gene: TRBV28; J gene: TRBJ1-1; CDR3 protein: CASSPSPGRGAMNTEAFF
V gene: TRBV5-1; J gene: TRBJ1-1; CDR3 protein: CASSVAGLTEAFF
V gene: TRBV15; J gene: TRBJ2-5; CDR3 protein: CATSNPDSQETQYF
V gene: TRBV29-1; J gene: TRBJ2-7; CDR3 protein: CSVGQLNSYEQYF
V gene: TRBV6-1; J gene: TRBJ2-3; CDR3 protein: CASSGPSQGSDTQYF
V gene: TRBV13; J gene: TRBJ2-6; CDR3 protein: CASSFSGSGANVLTF
V gene: TRBV28; J gene: TRBJ1-5; CDR3 protein: CASRKAMSGEFQPQHF
V gene: TRBV10-3; J gene: TRBJ2-1; CDR3 protein: CAISETWGQRNEQFF
V gene: TRBV6-1; J gene: TRBJ2-1; CDR3 protein: CASTRDLDEQFF
V gene: TRBV6-5; J gene: TRBJ2-7; CDR3 protein: CASSNRVLRYEQYF
V gene: TRBV7-2; J gene: TRBJ2-7; CDR3 protein: CASSFQGMGEQYF
V gene: TRBV9; J gene: TRBJ2-3; CDR3 protein: CASSVQGEWTDTQYF
V gene: TRBV5-1; J gene: TRBJ1-5; CDR3 protein: CASSQNSNQPQHF
V gene: TRBV19; J gene: TRBJ2-1; CDR3 protein: CASKVMGSANEQFF
V gene: TRBV7-6; J gene: TRBJ2-7; CDR3 protein: CASSQNRDEQYF
V gene: TRBV5-1; J gene: TRBJ2-1; CDR3 protein: CASGRAGDAGDEQFF
V gene: TRBV5-6; J gene: TRBJ1-1; CDR3 protein: CASSLISTGEAFF
V gene: TRBV2; J gene: TRBJ2-1; CDR3 protein: CASKEGTTYNEQFF
V gene: TRBV5-5; J gene: TRBJ2-1; CDR3 protein: CASSRGLAGVGNEQFF
V gene: TRBV11-1; J gene: TRBJ2-3; CDR3 protein: CASSQGSSGATDTQYF
V gene: TRBV5-1; J gene: TRBJ2-7; CDR3 protein: CASSLAGQPGHEQYF
V gene: TRBV18; J gene: TRBJ2-7; CDR3 protein: CASSRQGLHGEQYF
V gene: TRBV7-2; J gene: TRBJ2-1; CDR3 protein: CASSLSLADNEQFF
V gene: TRBV28; J gene: TRBJ2-5; CDR3 protein: CASSLLAQETQYF
V gene: TRBV19; J gene: TRBJ1-2; CDR3 protein: CASSMQGASYGYTF